This T cell receptor beta chain is drawn from a study of CD8 T cells in ankylosing spondylitis. From the 5' RACE reads, TCRdb called clonotypes with MiXCR, one entry per CDR3 protein. The data contain about 340,000 distinct CDR3 sequences, about 15% of them singletons. This clonotype was observed a few times. Its cognate antigen is unknown. Study-wide results and limits: One TCR beta motif, made up of fewer than 10 highly homologous variants, appeared characteristic of ankylosing spondylitis blood.

This CDR3 spans 14 amino acids. The ends were cut back, 3 bases at V and 0 bases at J, with 9 bases in the middle. Per germline, CDR1 DFQATT and CDR2 SNEGSKA (reference sequence). The chain uses TRBV20-1 and TRBJ1-5; D is ambiguous. The source material was blood, either unsorted or a sorted T cell fraction (not recorded which). This TCR was sampled from a male donor with ankylosing spondylitis or in good health (not recorded which). CDR3 bases: TGCAGTGCTAGGAGGCCAGATAGCAATCAGCCCCAGCATTTT. As protein: CSARRPDSNQPQHF.